The 17 T cell receptor beta chains listed next were all sequenced from one sample in a study of cytotoxic CD8 clonotypes in ibrutinib-treated CLL (dated by TCRdb to the early 2020s). What this sample's time point label stands for: approximately 25 months on ibrutinib. Libraries were constructed by the immunoSEQ multiplex PCR assay. Held by TCRdb, this immuneACCESS table contains in-frame sequences only and omits some clones. Under half of the omission traces to an unresolved V gene where checked; the cause of the rest is unknown. Counted in this sample were under 150,000 clones; 84% of them appeared once. The ten largest make up 3% to 4% of the sample. Specimen: PBMCs, collected after 24 months of ibrutinib treatment. The receptors here all came from a human donor with chronic lymphocytic leukemia.

The chain combines TRBV29-1 with TRBJ2-7, with D possibly matching TRBD2 (5 bases). The V end was cut by 7 bases, the J end by 3 bases, with 13 bases between. This CDR3 has 12 residues. Germline CDR1 is SQVTM and CDR2 is ANQGSEA. The CDR3 DNA reads TGCAGCGCCGGGAAGACTAACTACGAGCAGTACTTC. As protein: CSAGKTNYEQYF.

The chain couples TRBV18 to TRBJ2-7; 9 nucleotides match TRBD2. Germline V CDR1 and CDR2: KGHSH, LQKENI. V dropped 3 bases and J dropped 11; count of bases not matched to a gene: 20. The length of the CDR3 is 17 residues. CDR3 sequence (DNA): TGTGCCAGCTCACCGCGAACGGCCGGGCGGGGGGGCTCCGGGAAGTACTTC. Translation: CASSPRTAGRGGSGKYF.

V usage is TRBV5-1 and J usage is TRBJ2-6; weak D call: TRBD1 (5 bases). The V end was cut by 4 bases, the J end by 1 base, with 9 bases between. The CDR3 has 15 residues. Germline V gene sequence: CDR1 SGHRS, CDR2 YFSETQ. CDR3 sequence: CASSPRQSGANVLTF. The CDR3 coding sequence is TGCGCCAGCAGCCCTAGACAGTCTGGGGCCAACGTCCTGACTTTC.

This chain uses TRBV6-1 with TRBJ1-2; 8 bases map to TRBD1. The trim removed 7 bases at V and 5 bases at J, leaving 6 bases unmatched. This CDR3 is 13 amino acids long. Looked up from germline, CDR1 is MNHNS and CDR2 is SASEGT. The CDR3 nucleotides read TGTGCCAGCATGCAGGGGGCTCCTTATGGCTACACCTTC. This codes for CASMQGAPYGYTF.

This clone was recorded only once. The chain recombines TRBV7-3 with TRBJ2-7; 8 nucleotides agree with TRBD2. CDR1 is SGHTA and CDR2 is FQGTGA in the germline V gene. J lost 2 bases, V lost 5 bases, and 5 bases had no gene match. CDR3 length equals 14 residues. CDR3 residues: CASSTTSGAYEQYF. The CDR3 DNA reads TGTGCCAGCAGCACCACTAGCGGAGCCTACGAGCAGTACTTC.

V is TRBV6-1 and J is TRBJ1-4; the D is unclear. CDR1 is MNHNS and CDR2 is SASEGT in the germline V gene. The CDR3 contains 13 residues. The ends were cut back, 8 bases at V and 4 bases at J, with 11 bases in the middle. CDR3 in amino acids: CASGVGFNEKLFF. CDR3 bases: TGTGCCAGCGGGGTAGGATTTAATGAAAAACTGTTTTTT.

This chain uses TRBV29-1 with TRBJ1-1, with D uncertain. From germline, CDR1 is SQVTM and CDR2 ANQGSEA. The CDR3 runs to 18 residues. V gave up 6 bases and J gave up 5 bases, with 31 bases separating them. The CDR3 DNA follows: TGCAGCGTCGCCTGGGGAGGGTTGATGGGGTATGAAGGAACTGAAGCTTTCTTT. Translating gives CSVAWGGLMGYEGTEAFF.

The chain couples TRBV19 to TRBJ2-3, with D perhaps TRBD2 (5 bases). Germline CDR1 and CDR2: LNHDA and SQIVND (reference sequence). The CDR3 extends over 16 amino acids. V was trimmed by 1 base and J by 0 bases, leaving 11 bases between them. The CDR3 DNA reads as TGTGCCAGTAGTATAGGTTCCAGCGGTAGCACAGATACGCAGTATTTT. Translating gives CASSIGSSGSTDTQYF.

The gene calls are TRBV18 and TRBJ1-5, with 8 nucleotides matching TRBD1. Germline V CDR1 and CDR2: KGHSH, LQKENI. V lost 8 bases to trimming and J lost 3 bases; unmatched junction nucleotides: 6. The CDR3 spans 14 residues. The CDR3 bases are TGTGCCAGCGCCTCAGGGGGCGACAATCAGCCCCAGCATTTT. This encodes CASASGGDNQPQHF.

V gene TRBV6-1 combines with J gene TRBJ2-3; tentatively, D is TRBD1 (6 bases). Germline CDR1 is MNHNS and CDR2 is SASEGT. Trimming took 2 bases from V and 2 from J, leaving 20 bases between them. This CDR3 contains 18 residues. The CDR3 loop is CASSERYWDIKFTDTQYF. The CDR3, as DNA: TGTGCCAGCAGTGAAAGGTATTGGGACATTAAGTTCACAGATACGCAGTATTTT.

J is TRBJ2-7 and V is TRBV7-9; D gene ambiguous. The ends were cut back, 1 base at V and 5 bases at J, with 9 bases in the middle. This CDR3 region has 13 residues. The V gene's germline CDR1 is SEHNR and CDR2 FQNEAQ (reference sequence). This CDR3 is CASSLGSLNEQYF. The CDR3, as DNA: TGTGCCAGCAGCTTAGGGAGCTTGAACGAGCAGTACTTC.

V is TRBV2 and J is TRBJ2-1; the D gene is possibly TRBD1 (5 bases). Germline V gives CDR1 SNHLY, CDR2 FYNNEI. This CDR3 region has 12 residues. Trimming removed 4 bases from V and 6 bases from J, with 7 bases in between. The CDR3 sequence: CASSVRANEQFF. The CDR3 bases are TGTGCCAGCAGTGTCAGGGCCAATGAGCAGTTCTTC.

This clone was seen a few times. The CDR3 DNA is TGTGCCAGCTCACCATACGCTGCACAGAACACCGGGGAGCTGTTTTTT. This encodes CASSPYAAQNTGELFF. The rearrangement uses TRBV18 and TRBJ2-2; D gene ambiguous. This CDR3 is 16 amino acids long. CDR1 KGHSH and CDR2 LQKENI come from the germline V gene. V lost 2 bases, J lost 1 base, and 11 bases lay in between.

This chain uses TRBV19 with TRBJ1-5; D gene ambiguous. Deletions cut 6 bases from V and 0 bases from J, with 6 bases between. Germline CDR1 LNHDA, CDR2 SQIVND (reference sequence). The CDR3 spans 13 residues. Written as DNA, the CDR3 is TGTGCCAGTAGCAGGACTAGCAATCAGCCCCAGCATTTT. It specifies CASSRTSNQPQHF.

Here the CDR3 DNA reads TGTGCCAGCAGTTACTTCCCCCCGACAGGGGAGGGAAAACTGTTTTTT. It yields the protein CASSYFPPTGEGKLFF. The genes are TRBV6-6 and TRBJ1-4; 8 nucleotides match TRBD1. The CDR3 covers 16 residues. The junction had 11 bases not matched to a gene; V was cut back by 1 base and J by 10 bases. Germline-derived CDR1 and CDR2 are MNHNY and SVGAGI (reference sequence).

The genes are TRBV19 and TRBJ1-1; D not certain. Germline V CDR1 and CDR2: LNHDA, SQIVND (reference sequence). V was cut by 5 bases and J by 5 bases, with 12 bases left in between. CDR3 length: 13 amino acids. As DNA, the CDR3 is TGTGCCAGTAGTGAGTATTGGGATACTGAAGCTTTCTTT. Protein product: CASSEYWDTEAFF.

V and J are TRBV5-1 and TRBJ1-3; 10 nucleotides agree with TRBD1. In germline, CDR1 is SGHRS, CDR2 YFSETQ. The trim removed 3 bases at V and 11 bases at J, leaving 8 bases unmatched. The CDR3 spans 14 residues. CDR3: CASSWDRGATPIYF. The CDR3 nucleotides read TGCGCCAGCAGCTGGGACAGGGGCGCAACGCCCATATATTTT. The complete variable domain, with remaining parts taken from reference TRBV5-1 and TRBJ1-3, reads KAGVTQTPRYLIKTRGQQVTLSCSPISGHRSVSWYQQTPGQGLQFLFEYFSETQRNKGNFPGRFSGRQFSNSRSEMNVSTLELGDSALYLCASSWDRGATPIYFGEGSWLTVV.